This T cell receptor beta chain was sequenced for a study of T cell repertoires in cytomegalovirus infection. Whole-study context: Newly reported HLA-C-restricted and thoroughly characterized HLA-B-restricted CMV epitopes were employed.

The CDR3 has 16 amino acids. Germline V gives CDR1 SGHVS, CDR2 FNYEAQ. Trimming left V 1 base short and J 4 bases short, with 14 bases between. In regard to this clonotype: As yet, its antigen is unknown.

MiXCR, run by TCRdb on the reads, gives a single entry per CDR3 protein. Of some 900,000 distinct CDR3 sequences listed, approximately 30% are singletons. This chain uses TRBV7-6 with TRBJ2-1; D perhaps matches TRBD1 (6 bases). The receptor comes from a human donor in good health (CMV status not recorded). Some clones in this sample may be carry-over from other donors' samples. This specimen consisted of cultured CD8+ T cells from PBMCs, obtained from culture after CMV antigen stimulation. CDR3 sequence reads: CASSLGEGVDYNEQFF. In DNA, the CDR3 is TGTGCCAGCAGCTTAGGCGAGGGGGTCGATTACAATGAGCAGTTCTTC.